The entry that follows covers one T cell receptor (beta chain) sequence. The antigen remains undetermined. The data stem from a study of T cells after yellow fever vaccination. Study in general: The fractions with low cell numbers were processed using SMART-Seq v4 Ultra Low Input. Whole-study results and caveats: Clones that expanded after primary vaccination mostly reappeared after the booster (roughly 96% CD4, about 91% CD8). Repertoires sorted by FACS could include abundant clonotypes that are contaminants from the bulk population.

Germline V CDR1 and CDR2: SGHDN, FVKESK. Between the trimmed V and J ends, which lost 4 bases and 0 bases, there was a span of 6 bases. The CDR3 is 13 residues long. The study made its TCR cDNA through 5'RACE template switching. That step introduced a universal primer site along with UMIs. TCRdb re-called the 5' RACE reads through MiXCR, storing one row per CDR3 protein. The sample holds about 340,000 distinct CDR3 sequences, 8.5% to 9% seen once. The source was PBMCs, collected on the day of the first yellow fever vaccination. J is TRBJ1-2 and V is TRBV14; D may be TRBD1 (6 bases). The sequence came from a man between 18 and 35 years old who received the YFV17D yellow fever vaccine. In nucleotides, the CDR3 is TGTGCCAGCAGCCGGGACACTAACTATGGCTACACCTTC. Amino acids: CASSRDTNYGYTF.